One sample yielded the 18 T cell receptor beta chains listed below, sequenced in a study of T cells in localized non-small cell lung cancer. TCRdb keeps only in-frame clones here, not all; method: immunoSEQ multiplex PCR. The sample holds roughly 36,000 clones, 91% seen once. The source material was PBMCs, sampled before any cancer treatment. These receptors were obtained from a man between 40 and 70 years old with stage II lung adenocarcinoma.

This chain links TRBV10-1 with TRBJ2-1; unclear D gene. Deletions cut 5 bases from V and 7 bases from J, with 12 bases between. This CDR3 is 13 amino acids long. CDR1 is WNHNN and CDR2 is SYGVQD in the germline V gene (reference sequence). As DNA, the CDR3 is TGCGCCAGCAGTCCCCAAAGCCCAAATGAGCAGTTCTTC. It codes for CASSPQSPNEQFF.

The DNA for the CDR3 is TGTGCCAGCAGCTTTGACAGGGGTCGCTCCGGGGAGCTGTTTTTT. This encodes CASSFDRGRSGELFF. This chain uses TRBV7-9 with TRBJ2-2; 8 bases are shared with TRBD1. The V gene's germline CDR1 is SEHNR and CDR2 FQNEAQ (reference sequence). The CDR3 consists of 15 residues. The V and J ends lost 3 bases and 6 bases, in that order; junction bases with no gene match: 6.

This clone showed up just a few times. The chain uses TRBV6-4 and TRBJ2-2; 8 bases map to TRBD1. CDR3 length: 15 amino acids. After removal of 4 bases from V and 5 bases from J, the junction contained 6 bases not matched to a gene. Germline V gives CDR1 MRHNA, CDR2 SNTAGT. CDR3 nucleotides: TGTGCCAGCAGTGGGGAGACAGGGGAGACCGGGGAGCTGTTTTTT. It is translated as CASSGETGETGELFF.

The chain uses TRBV18 and TRBJ1-1; D unclear. CDR3 length: 12 amino acids. Germline V gene data show CDR1 as KGHSH and CDR2 as LQKENI. V lost 1 base to trimming and J lost 7 bases, with 7 bases between them. The CDR3 DNA reads as TGTGCCAGCTCACCACGAGGAGATGAAGCTTTCTTT. This gives the protein CASSPRGDEAFF.

This clone was found a few times. Other DNA sequences of this sample code for an identical CDR3. This chain links TRBV10-3 with TRBJ1-1; unclear D gene. The CDR3 is 11 residues long. Trimming took 6 bases from V and 3 from J, leaving 5 bases between them. Germline V gene sequence: CDR1 ENHRY, CDR2 SYGVKD. CDR3 DNA: TGTGCCATCAGGGAAGACACTGAAGCTTTCTTT. Its translation: CAIREDTEAFF.

This chain uses TRBV7-3 with TRBJ1-6; maybe TRBD1 (5 bases). V lost 1 base and J 8 bases, leaving 18 bases between the germline ends. The germline gives CDR1 SGHTA, CDR2 FQGTGA. The CDR3 totals 17 residues. The DNA for the CDR3 is TGTGCCAGCAGCTTAAGTCCAGTTGGGCAGGGAGATTCACCCCTCCACTTT. This codes for CASSLSPVGQGDSPLHF.

This chain uses TRBV15 with TRBJ2-7, with no clear D. Germline lookup yields CDR1 LNHNV and CDR2 YYDKDF (reference sequence). The CDR3 is made up of 19 amino acids. Trimming removed 4 bases at V and 6 bases at J, with 31 bases between. CDR3: CATSIHKPQLSGIFREQYF. In DNA form, the CDR3 reads TGTGCCACCAGCATCCATAAACCGCAACTCTCCGGAATCTTCCGCGAGCAGTACTTC.

The chain recombines TRBV7-8 with TRBJ2-5, with D maybe TRBD2 (6 bases). This CDR3 region has 14 residues. V lost 2 bases, J lost 4 bases, and 11 bases lay in between. Germline lookup yields CDR1 SGHVS and CDR2 FQNEAQ. The CDR3 loop is CASSLLEGLETQYF. DNA for the CDR3: TGTGCCAGCAGCTTACTGGAGGGGTTAGAGACCCAGTACTTC. Looking up the rest from reference TRBV7-8 and TRBJ2-5 gives the full variable domain: GAGVSQSPRYKVAKRGQDVALRCDPISGHVSLFWYQQALGQGPEFLTYFQNEAQLDKSGLPSDRFFAERPEGSVSTLKIQRTQQEDSAVYLCASSLLEGLETQYFGPGTRLLVL.

The table lists this clone with a few counts. This chain links TRBV19 with TRBJ2-3; D gene ambiguous. Germline-derived CDR1 and CDR2 are LNHDA and SQIVND (reference sequence). The V gene lost 5 bases and the J gene lost 2 bases, with 11 bases spanning the gap. This CDR3 has 14 amino acids. The CDR3 protein is CASSGKGPTDTQYF. CDR3 nucleotide sequence: TGTGCCAGTAGTGGCAAAGGGCCCACAGATACGCAGTATTTT.

Concerning this clone itself: At one boundary the junction diverges from the germline segment, which might be a read error. The chain recombines TRBV7-3 with TRBJ2-1; TRBD2 aligns across 7 bases. This CDR3 comprises 15 residues. Germline V CDR1 and CDR2: SGHTA, FQGTGA. CDR3: CASSSEGRVHNEQFF. In DNA form, the CDR3 reads TGTGCCAGCAGCTCCGAGGGGAGGGTCCACAATGAACAGTTCTTC.

This chain joins TRBV30 and TRBJ2-2, with D tentatively TRBD1 or TRBD2 (5 bases each). This CDR3 has 15 amino acids. Germline V CDR1 and CDR2: GTSNPN, SVGIG (reference sequence). The ends were cut back, 1 base at V and 3 bases at J, with 12 bases in the middle. CDR3 nucleotides: TGTGCCTGGAGTGCCCCGGGGCGGCACACCGGGGAGCTGTTTTTT. Its translation: CAWSAPGRHTGELFF.

This rearrangement joins TRBV6-1 to TRBJ2-7; TRBD1 aligns across 10 bases. V was clipped by 10 bases and J by 4 bases; unmatched bases: 7. This CDR3 has 13 residues. The germline V gene encodes CDR1 MNHNS and CDR2 SASEGT. The CDR3 region is CATKKGQGYEQYF. The CDR3 nucleotides read TGTGCCACTAAGAAGGGACAGGGGTACGAGCAGTACTTC.

This clone is a singleton in its sample. The chain recombines TRBV10-3 with TRBJ1-1; D is unclear. V was clipped by 8 bases and J by 1 base, with 8 bases between them. CDR1 is ENHRY and CDR2 is SYGVKD in the germline V gene. The CDR3 sequence is 12 residues long. This CDR3 is CAIGRKNTEAFF. The CDR3 region has the DNA TGTGCCATCGGCAGGAAGAACACTGAAGCTTTCTTT.

The gene calls are TRBV9 and TRBJ1-1; 7 bases line up with TRBD1. Germline CDR1 and CDR2: SGDLS and YYNGEE. V shed 4 bases, J shed 0 bases, and the junction held 12 bases outside the gene matches. The CDR3 contains 17 residues. The CDR3 nucleotides read TGTGCCAGCAGCCCCTTTGACAGGGAGGGCATGAACACTGAAGCTTTCTTT. Its translation: CASSPFDREGMNTEAFF.

The chain recombines TRBV9 with TRBJ1-2; D possibly corresponds to TRBD1 (5 bases). There are 17 residues in the CDR3. From germline, CDR1 is SGDLS and CDR2 YYNGEE. The germline V and J ends were trimmed by 4 bases and 11 bases, with 30 bases remaining between them. The CDR3 region is CASSNPETYVRGEPYTF. The CDR3 DNA sequence: TGTGCCAGCAGCAACCCAGAGACGTACGTAAGGGGCGAACCTTACACCTTC. Using reference TRBV9 and TRBJ1-2 for the parts outside the CDR3, the full variable domain is DSGVTQTPKHLITATGQRVTLRCSPRSGDLSVYWYQQSLDQGLQFLIQYYNGEERAKGNILERFSAQQFPDLHSELNLSSLELGDSALYFCASSNPETYVRGEPYTFGSGTRLTVV.

This clone has a single count. The chain carries TRBV18 and TRBJ2-2, with 8 bases lining up with TRBD2. Per the germline V gene, CDR1 is KGHSH and CDR2 is LQKENI. V lost 3 bases, J lost 6 bases, and 9 bases stayed unmatched. This CDR3 has 16 amino acids. CDR3 in DNA: TGTGCCAGCTCACCCCCCGGGAGGGGTATAGCCGGGGAGCTGTTTTTT. This gives the protein CASSPPGRGIAGELFF. Full variable domain (missing parts from reference TRBV18 and TRBJ2-2): NAGVMQNPRHLVRRRGQEARLRCSPMKGHSHVYWYRQLPEEGLKFMVYLQKENIIDESGMPKERFSAEFPKEGPSILRIQQVVRGDSAAYFCASSPPGRGIAGELFFGEGSRLTVL.

This clone was detected once. The gene calls are TRBV28 and TRBJ2-1; TRBD1 aligns across 8 bases. CDR3 length: 19 amino acids. CDR1 and CDR2 (germline): MDHEN, SYDVKM. Trimming took 3 bases from V and 4 from J; bases not matched to a gene: 17. CDR3 bases: TGTGCCAGCAGTTTTGTAGGCCCAATAGGGACAGGACTATACAATGAGCAGTTCTTC. Its translation is CASSFVGPIGTGLYNEQFF.

The chain carries TRBV11-1 and TRBJ2-5; D unresolved. V lost 6 bases, J lost 1 base, and 9 bases lay in between. Germline CDR1 SGHAT, CDR2 FQDESV (reference sequence). The CDR3 spans 13 residues. This CDR3 is CASRKRSQETQYF. The CDR3 DNA is TGTGCCAGCAGAAAAAGGAGCCAAGAGACCCAGTACTTC.